A single sample gave rise to the 4 T cell receptor beta chains below, sequenced in a study of shared clonotypes between healthy human individuals (dated by TCRdb to 2020 to 2021). Receptors were amplified or captured by the immunoSEQ multiplex PCR assay. The source is immuneACCESS, and TCRdb retained only in-frame sequences with V and J called. Part of the clones is not carried over; for the studies checked, unresolved V genes explain less than half of this, and the remainder is unexplained. A total of 650,000 to 700,000 clones appear in this sample, less than 95% of them only once. The top ten hold less than 40% of the sample. Sequencing was carried out using memory CD8+ T cells from PBMCs. According to the study, the label for this sample's cell subset or site signals: CD45RO+ cells pooled with CCR7-negative TemRA cells. These receptors came from a man aged 18 to 30 in good health. Some clones in this sample may be carry-over from other donors' samples.

The chain uses TRBV6-1 and TRBJ2-7, with 7 bases that match TRBD2. The V gene's germline CDR1 is MNHNS and CDR2 SASEGT. This CDR3 has 14 residues. Losses at the gene ends were 2 bases for V and 5 bases for J; bases not matched to a gene: 6. CDR3 sequence (DNA): TGTGCCAGCAGTGAAACCGCGGGAGCCCACGAGCAGTACTTC. This gives the protein CASSETAGAHEQYF.

The CDR3 bases are TGTGCCAGCAGCTTATCCTATAGGGTGGGAGCTTTCTTT. As protein: CASSLSYRVGAFF. The J gene is TRBJ1-1, the V gene TRBV11-2, with D unresolved. Between the trimmed V and J ends, which lost 2 bases and 10 bases, there was a span of 14 bases. The CDR3 sequence is 13 residues long. CDR1 is SGHAT, CDR2 FQNNGV, per germline.

The V gene is TRBV30, the J gene TRBJ1-2; 10 nucleotides agree with TRBD1. This CDR3 contains 12 residues. Germline V gene lookup returns CDR1 GTSNPN and CDR2 SVGIG (reference sequence). Trimming cost V 4 bases and J 6 bases; bases outside gene matches: 2. The CDR3 protein is CAWIGTGDGYTF. DNA of the CDR3: TGTGCCTGGATCGGGACAGGGGATGGCTACACCTTC. The variable domain in full, completed from reference TRBV30 and TRBJ1-2, reads SQTIHQWPATLVQPVGSPLSLECTVEGTSNPNLYWYRQAAGRGLQLLFYSVGIGQISSEVPQNLSASRPQDRQFILSSKKLLLSDSGFYLCAWIGTGDGYTFGSGTRLTVV.

V is TRBV4-1 and J is TRBJ2-7; 15 nucleotides line up with TRBD2. The CDR3 has 17 amino acids. The V segment lost 6 bases and the J segment 3 bases; nucleotides outside the gene matches: 9. Germline V gene data show CDR1 as MGHRA and CDR2 as YSYEKL. The CDR3 DNA follows: TGCGCCAGCAGGCCGGGACTAGCGGGAGGAGAGCTCTACGAGCAGTACTTC. This encodes CASRPGLAGGELYEQYF.